The T cell receptor (beta chain) described here comes from a study of beta chain features in type 1 diabetes. Findings and caveats of the study: The study found fewer insertions and more deletions at VDJ junctions in type 1 diabetes patients. Across patients, naive, central memory and Treg TCRB repertoires exhibited apparently greater similarity than was observed across healthy donors. Among all four CD4+ subsets, Type 1 diabetes patients had TCRB CDR3s that were moderately but significantly shorter.

The V segment lost 3 bases and the J segment 1 base; nucleotides outside the gene matches: 9. The V gene's germline CDR1 is MDHEN and CDR2 SYDVKM. The CDR3 extends over 16 amino acids. The whole isolated RNA underwent reverse transcription, so sequencing captured expressed TCRB transcripts. Reads from naive, central memory and regulatory T cell samples averaged around 3.7 million. Clones were sequenced by immunoSEQ multiplex PCR, and TCRdb holds only the in-frame ones, with some missing. The sample includes about 640,000 clones, roughly an eighth seen only once; the top ten take around 0.12%. This clone was observed a handful of times. Its specificity is not known.

The receptor was derived from a young man with type 1 diabetes. The chain couples TRBV28 to TRBJ2-7, with 7 bases identical to TRBD2. The sequenced sample consisted of naive CD4+ T cells from blood. The CDR3 DNA follows: TGTGCCAGCAGTTTCATCGGGGGGACCGCTTCCTACGAGCAGTACTTC. Translation gives CASSFIGGTASYEQYF.